These T cell receptor beta chains were read from a single sample in a study of ipilimumab plus nivolumab after autologous stem cell transplantation. Clones were read by immunoSEQ multiplex PCR, and TCRdb kept only the in-frame ones, dropping some. The sample shows tens of thousands of clones, nearly 85% of them seen only once. This sample comprised PBMCs, obtained in a trial of ipilimumab plus nivolumab as post-transplant consolidation. These TCRs come from a male donor with diffuse large B-cell lymphoma. The CDR3 runs from the conserved cysteine through the conserved F or W. The D gene is left open where the match is weak. Size tells how often a clone was seen (once, few, many) or the class of an expanded clone, and some rows leave it out.

TRBV29-1	NA	NA	TRBJ2-3	TGCAGCGTTGTAGGGTACGATACGCAGTATTTT	CSVVGYDTQYF
TRBV5-1	few	NA	TRBJ1-2	TGCGCCAGCAGCTTGGTGTCAGGGGATAGCTATGGCTACACCTTC	CASSLVSGDSYGYTF
TRBV29-1	NA	NA	TRBJ2-5	TGCAGCGCTGGCCGGCAGGCAGAGACCCAGTACTTC	CSAGRQAETQYF
TRBV20-1	few	NA	TRBJ1-5	TGCAGTGCTTTCCTGGAAGCATCCCAGCATTTT	CSAFLEASQHF
TRBV7-3	NA	NA	TRBJ2-2	TGTGCCAGCAGCTCGACCGCGAACACCGGGGAGCTGTTTTTT	CASSSTANTGELFF
TRBV5-6	NA	NA	TRBJ1-5	TGTGCCAGCAGCTTATTGCGGGGCCCTAATCAGCCCCAGCATTTT	CASSLLRGPNQPQHF
TRBV20-1	NA	NA	TRBJ2-5	TGCAGCGCTCTGGCAGGGGAGGCCCAGTACTTC	CSALAGEAQYF
TRBV5-1	NA	NA	TRBJ1-6	TGCGCCAGCAGCCAAGGAGGGAACAATTCACCCCTCCACTTT	CASSQGGNNSPLHF
TRBV6-1	NA	TRBD1	TRBJ1-6	TGTGCCAGCAGTGATTCTAGGACAGGGGGTTCACCCCTCCACTTT	CASSDSRTGGSPLHF
TRBV7-2	NA	NA	TRBJ2-5	TGTGCCAGCAATCCCAATCGGGAGACCCAGTACTTC	CASNPNRETQYF
TRBV7-2	few	NA	TRBJ2-2	TGTGCCAGCAGCTTGGGACGGATTAACACCGGGGAGCTGTTTTTT	CASSLGRINTGELFF
TRBV7-2	NA	NA	TRBJ1-1	TGTGCCAGCAGCCCGACGACAGAGAACACTGAAGCTTTCTTT	CASSPTTENTEAFF
TRBV29-1	NA	NA	TRBJ2-7	TGCAGCGTTGCGTCGCAGGGGGGTGCACACGAGCAGTACTTC	CSVASQGGAHEQYF
TRBV5-5	NA	NA	TRBJ1-2	TGTGCCAGCAGCTTGGAAAGGGCTAACTATGGCTACACCTTC	CASSLERANYGYTF
TRBV7-2	NA	NA	TRBJ1-2	TGTGCCAGCAGCTTAGCCCCAGGGAGGGACTATGGCTACACCTTC	CASSLAPGRDYGYTF
TRBV15	NA	NA	TRBJ2-3	TGTGCCACCAGCAGAGGAGGTCTCACAGATACGCAGTATTTT	CATSRGGLTDTQYF
TRBV5-4	NA	TRBD2	TRBJ2-1	TGTGCCAGCAGCTTGGACGGGGGGGCCAAGGGTGAGCAGTTCTTC	CASSLDGGAKGEQFF
TRBV5-1	NA	NA	TRBJ1-4	TGCGCCAGCAGCTTGGAGCAGGGGTTTGGTAAACTGTTTTTT	CASSLEQGFGKLFF
TRBV5-8	NA	NA	TRBJ2-4	TGTGCCAGCAGCCAATCTCCGCTAGCCAAAAACATTCAGTACTTC	CASSQSPLAKNIQYF
TRBV5-8	NA	NA	TRBJ2-4	TGTGCCAGCAGCCCCAGGGACATTCAGTACTTC	CASSPRDIQYF
TRBV11-2	NA	NA	TRBJ1-3	TGTGCCAGCAGCCCCCCCGGGACGGCTGGAAACACCATATATTTT	CASSPPGTAGNTIYF
TRBV20-1	NA	NA	TRBJ2-3	TGCAGTGCTTCGACTCAGAATACGCAGTATTTT	CSASTQNTQYF
TRBV27	NA	NA	TRBJ2-3	TGTGCCAGCAGCCTCCGCGTGGGGGGCGCCGGGGTTATTGCAGATACGCAGTATTTT	CASSLRVGGAGVIADTQYF
TRBV18	NA	NA	TRBJ1-1	TGTGCCAGCTCATCGGGTCTTCGGGGGACGGAAGCTTTCTTT	CASSSGLRGTEAFF
TRBV7-2	NA	NA	TRBJ1-4	TGTGCCAGCAGCTCCCAGGGACTCAGCGAAAAACTGTTTTTT	CASSSQGLSEKLFF
TRBV21-1	NA	NA	TRBJ2-4	TGTGCCAGCAGCGCCCGGGACAAAAACATTCAGTACTTC	CASSARDKNIQYF
TRBV4-3	NA	NA	TRBJ2-1	TGCGCCAGCAGCCAAGATGCCAGGTCCAACTACAATGAGCAGTTCTTC	CASSQDARSNYNEQFF
TRBV5-1	NA	TRBD1	TRBJ1-6	TGCGCCAGCAGCCCCATAACAGGGGGCTCTCTTGGGGGCTCCCATTCACCCCTCCACTTT	CASSPITGGSLGGSHSPLHF
TRBV19	few	TRBD1	TRBJ1-5	TGTGCCAGTACTACCGGACAGGGGGGCGATCAGCCCCAGCATTTT	CASTTGQGGDQPQHF
TRBV19	NA	NA	TRBJ1-6	TGTGCCAGCAGGGTAGGAGATTCACCCCTCCACTTT	CASRVGDSPLHF
TRBV7-9	NA	TRBD2	TRBJ2-3	TGTGCCAGCAGAGGACTAGCGGGGGTTAGCACAGATACGCAGTATTTT	CASRGLAGVSTDTQYF
TRBV2	NA	NA	TRBJ2-1	TGTGCCAGCAGTGCTGCCGGGGCCAATGAGCAGTTCTTC	CASSAAGANEQFF
TRBV18	NA	NA	TRBJ1-6	TGTGCCAGCTCACCAAACTCAGGGGTCGAGAATTCACCCCTCCACTTT	CASSPNSGVENSPLHF
TRBV6-1	NA	TRBD1	TRBJ1-4	TGTGCCAGCACCAGACAGGGGACGAGGGAAAAACTGTTTTTT	CASTRQGTREKLFF
TRBV5-4	few	NA	TRBJ2-5	TGTGCCAGCAGCCCGATATCAGGGTTCGGAGAGACCCAGTACTTC	CASSPISGFGETQYF
TRBV6-5	NA	NA	TRBJ2-3	TGTGCCGCCAGGGGCACTTTAAGCACAGATACGCAGTATTTT	CAARGTLSTDTQYF
TRBV7-2	NA	NA	TRBJ2-3	TGTGCCAGCAGCTTAGCGCCGGCCACAGATACGCAGTATTTT	CASSLAPATDTQYF
TRBV7-9	NA	TRBD2	TRBJ2-2	TGTGCCAGCAGCTTAGCCCGGGGCAAGCGGGGGGACACCGGGGAGCTGTTTTTT	CASSLARGKRGDTGELFF
TRBV4-1	NA	TRBD1	TRBJ1-5	TGCGCCAGCAGCCATCGCCCGGGACAGGGGTTCGAGTATCAGCCCCAGCATTTT	CASSHRPGQGFEYQPQHF
TRBV29-1	NA	NA	TRBJ1-1	TGCAGCGTTGAAGGGTCCATGAACACTGAAGCTTTCTTT	CSVEGSMNTEAFF
TRBV6-1	NA	NA	TRBJ1-1	TGTGCCAGCAGTGAAAGTGGACGTGATCAATTT	CASSESGRDQF
TRBV11-3	NA	NA	TRBJ2-7	TGTGCCAGCAGCCAATACAACCGCGAGCAGTACTTC	CASSQYNREQYF
TRBV5-3	NA	TRBD2	TRBJ2-7	TGTGCCAGAAGCAACAAGAAGACTAGCGGGAGGGAGCAGTACTTC	CARSNKKTSGREQYF
TRBV27	NA	NA	TRBJ2-7	TGTGCCAGCAGTTTATCGCTAGGGAACGAGCAGTACTTC	CASSLSLGNEQYF
TRBV7-2	once	TRBD1	TRBJ2-7	TGTGCCAGCAGCCCTGGGACAGTGAAGTACGAGCAGTACTTC	CASSPGTVKYEQYF
TRBV5-1	NA	NA	TRBJ1-4	TGCGCCAGCAGCTTTCGAGGAGGTAATGAAAAACTGTTTTTT	CASSFRGGNEKLFF
TRBV4-1	NA	NA	TRBJ1-6	TGCGCCAGCAGCCATTTGGTCCCGAGACCCGGCAGTCGCGTGGGGGATTCACCCCTCCACTTT	CASSHLVPRPGSRVGDSPLHF
TRBV7-2	NA	TRBD2	TRBJ2-3	TGTGCCAGCGTACCGGGACTAGAAACAGATACGCAGTATTTT	CASVPGLETDTQYF
TRBV2	NA	NA	TRBJ1-4	TGTGCCTGCCAAACGGATACCGAAAAACTGTTTTTT	CACQTDTEKLFF
TRBV29-1	NA	NA	TRBJ2-3	TGCAGCGTTATGTTCGACAGCACAGATACGCAGTATTTT	CSVMFDSTDTQYF
TRBV6-5	NA	NA	TRBJ1-1	TGTGCCAGCAGGTGGACTGACAGGAAGAACACTGAAGCTTTCTTT	CASRWTDRKNTEAFF
TRBV10-3	NA	NA	TRBJ1-2	TGTGCCATCAGGGGACTGAAGGAAGGCTACACCTTC	CAIRGLKEGYTF
TRBV7-2	NA	TRBD2	TRBJ2-5	TGTGCCAGCAGCAGCCCAGGGACTAGCGGGGAAGAGACCCAGTACTTC	CASSSPGTSGEETQYF